The rows below give T cell receptor beta chains drawn from one sample of a study of blood T cell repertoires in COVID-19. Produced via immunoSEQ multiplex PCR; TCRdb's table is partial and in-frame only. This table holds approximately 150,000 clones, 70% to 90% found once. Sequencing was performed on PBMCs or T cells enriched from blood (not recorded which). The receptor source for this set is a woman between 40 and 50 years old who had recovered from COVID-19. Both conserved end residues are trimmed from each CDR3. The listing skips clone size in some rows; elsewhere it reads once, few, many or a size class.

V	J	size	CDR3
TRBV30	TRBJ2-5	NA	AWSVREETQY
TRBV6-6	TRBJ1-3	once	ASSYSTGLGNTIY
TRBV7-2	TRBJ1-1	NA	ASSQIPGTEAF
TRBV10-3	TRBJ1-1	NA	AIAGTANTEAF
TRBV12-3/TRBV12-4	TRBJ1-5	NA	ASSLGRAQPQH
TRBV25-1	TRBJ2-5	once	ASSELGSQETQY
TRBV4-1	TRBJ1-5	NA	ASSLIWTGGINQPQH
TRBV19	TRBJ2-2	NA	ASSIRVSANTGELF
TRBV4-1	TRBJ2-2	NA	ASSQESAGEETGELF
TRBV7-6	TRBJ2-7	NA	ASSLIGGLADEQY
TRBV9	TRBJ1-1	once	ASSPRTGNTEAF
TRBV7-8	TRBJ2-7	NA	ASSPRTASYEQY
TRBV7-8	TRBJ2-7	NA	ASSLGRDRTYEQY
TRBV3-1/TRBV3-2	TRBJ1-1	NA	ASSQGTRTEAF
TRBV30	TRBJ1-1	NA	AWRTGVTMNTEAF
TRBV10-3	TRBJ1-6	NA	AISESGASYSPLH
TRBV3-1/TRBV3-2	TRBJ2-2	NA	ASGPGFGELF
TRBV27	TRBJ2-1	many	ASSFSSNSEQF
TRBV25-1	TRBJ2-7	few	ASSGGPAGGPQY
TRBV12-3/TRBV12-4	TRBJ1-1	NA	ASSFWQGQAF
TRBV20-1	TRBJ1-4	NA	SASRDEKLF
TRBV5-1	TRBJ2-7	NA	ASSATSGGPRSDEQY
TRBV7-6	TRBJ2-2	NA	ASSLGLNRGPGELF
TRBV10-1	TRBJ1-1	NA	ASTPSRNTEAF
TRBV5-1	TRBJ1-5	NA	ASSQSGRDQPQH
TRBV30	TRBJ1-4	NA	AWSVGARGEKLF
TRBV10-1	TRBJ2-4	NA	ASRRPSDWIAKNIQY
TRBV7-9	TRBJ2-7	NA	ASSLDALADEQY
TRBV4-1	TRBJ1-6	NA	ASSLPPQGEQGSPLH
TRBV7-8	TRBJ1-1	NA	ASSARRYVNTEAF
TRBV5-6	TRBJ2-7	NA	ASSFLSGAYEQY
TRBV6-1	TRBJ1-2	NA	ASSEGSYYGYT
TRBV21-1	TRBJ1-1	NA	ARGQGLNTEAF
TRBV18	TRBJ2-3	once	ASSPENMDTQY
TRBV5-1	TRBJ2-1	NA	ASSFGASGTNNEQF
TRBV30	TRBJ2-1	NA	AWSGEAGVQEQF
TRBV4-1	TRBJ2-1	NA	ASSQVPSGRFSSYNEQF
TRBV25-1	TRBJ2-2	NA	ASSESDSFRTGELF
TRBV7-2	TRBJ1-3	few	ASMTAAGNTIY
TRBV9	TRBJ1-2	NA	ASSSRSGLIYGYT
TRBV15	TRBJ2-7	NA	ATSTGLNPIYEQY
TRBV11-3	TRBJ2-7	once	ASSLDGRGLGEQY
TRBV9	TRBJ2-1	NA	ASSVDGRGAYNEQF
TRBV15	TRBJ2-2	NA	ATSRDLGALNTGELF
TRBV27	TRBJ2-7	NA	ASSLSTGSYEQY
TRBV27	TRBJ1-1	NA	ASSRAGNTEAF
TRBV4-1	TRBJ2-7	NA	ASSQTSGGAYEQY
TRBV27	TRBJ2-5	NA	ASSFLTGGEETQY
TRBV2	TRBJ2-7	NA	ASGVDRIAYEQY
TRBV19	TRBJ1-1	once	ASSTGLYTEAF
TRBV25-1	TRBJ2-4	NA	ASSDFLGTDGDIQY
TRBV10-2	TRBJ2-1	NA	ATTGTENNEQF
TRBV5-4	TRBJ2-5	NA	ASSGTVVQETQY
TRBV12-3/TRBV12-4	TRBJ1-6	NA	ASSTRSPLH
TRBV6-5	TRBJ1-6	NA	ASSLPSSYNSPLH
TRBV19	TRBJ1-4	NA	ASSTPTGRNEKLF
TRBV5-1	TRBJ2-7	once	ASSLDRGLTGSYEQY
TRBV4-1	TRBJ1-2	NA	ASSRSSSVGARRGYT
TRBV27	TRBJ2-7	once	ASRTWISDEQY
TRBV4-1	TRBJ2-5	NA	ASSQDGTHQETQY